Given below is one T cell receptor beta chain in context. Its antigen remains unknown. Several immunoSEQ plates held equal portions of the genomic DNA taken from each subset. As processed by the authors: ImmunoSEQ yielded junction-only sequences lacking quality scores, so filtering differed. The protocol was immunoSEQ multiplex PCR, while the TCRdb copy is restricted to in-frame clones and leaves out a portion. V and J calls plus clone size are reproduced from that table; the DNA served to infer D and trimming. Among around 1.6 million clones listed, around 98% were seen once. The CDR3 has 19 amino acids. V lost 0 bases and J lost 8; bases outside the gene matches: 12. Germline lookup yields CDR1 SEHNR and CDR2 FQNEAQ (reference sequence). This sample is drawn from a study of shared clonotypes between healthy human individuals. Whole-study findings and limits: Some naive CD4 clonotypes, around 5%, turned up in common across four donors.

The receptor was isolated from a man younger than 40 in good health. The sample taken for sequencing was naive CD4+ T cells sorted from blood. Subset of the sample: CD45RA+ positively selected. The genes are TRBV7-9 and TRBJ2-1; 14 nucleotides match TRBD2. CDR3 DNA sequence: TGTGCCAGCAGCTTAGCGCCTTTCGTGACTAGCGGGAGGGCTGATGAGCAGTTCTTC. This codes for CASSLAPFVTSGRADEQFF.